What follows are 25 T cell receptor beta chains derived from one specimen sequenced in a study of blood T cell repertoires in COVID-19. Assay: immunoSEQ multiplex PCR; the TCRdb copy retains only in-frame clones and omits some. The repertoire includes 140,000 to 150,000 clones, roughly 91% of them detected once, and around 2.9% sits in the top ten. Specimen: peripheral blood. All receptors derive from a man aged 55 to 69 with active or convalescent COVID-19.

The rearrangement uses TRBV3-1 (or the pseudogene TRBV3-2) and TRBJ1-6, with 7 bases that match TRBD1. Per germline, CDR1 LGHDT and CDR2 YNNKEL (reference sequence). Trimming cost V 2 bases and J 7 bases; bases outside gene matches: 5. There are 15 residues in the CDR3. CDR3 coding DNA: TGTGCCAGCAGCCAAAACAGGGGAATAAATTCACCCCTCCACTTT. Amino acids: CASSQNRGINSPLHF.

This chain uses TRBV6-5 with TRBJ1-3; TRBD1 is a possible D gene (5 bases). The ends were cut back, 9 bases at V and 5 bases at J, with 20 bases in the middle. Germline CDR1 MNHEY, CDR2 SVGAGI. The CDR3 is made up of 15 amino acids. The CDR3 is CASGSGTGGRNTIYF. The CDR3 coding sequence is TGTGCCAGTGGTTCCGGGACCGGGGGGAGAAACACCATATATTTT.

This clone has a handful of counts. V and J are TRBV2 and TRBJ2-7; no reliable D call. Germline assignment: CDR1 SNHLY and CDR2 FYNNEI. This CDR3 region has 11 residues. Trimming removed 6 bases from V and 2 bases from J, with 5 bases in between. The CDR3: CASSPTYEQYF. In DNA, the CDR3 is TGTGCCAGCAGCCCTACCTACGAGCAGTACTTC.

DNA for the CDR3: TGTGCCAGCAGCGTGGACGGACAGTCTCCCTTTGAAGCTTTCTTT. This translates into CASSVDGQSPFEAFF. The chain links TRBV9 to TRBJ1-1, with a possible D match to TRBD1 (6 bases). This CDR3 comprises 15 residues. V lost 2 bases, J lost 7 bases, and 18 bases lay in between. CDR1 SGDLS and CDR2 YYNGEE come from the germline V gene. Complete variable domain (other parts from reference TRBV9 and TRBJ1-1): DSGVTQTPKHLITATGQRVTLRCSPRSGDLSVYWYQQSLDQGLQFLIQYYNGEERAKGNILERFSAQQFPDLHSELNLSSLELGDSALYFCASSVDGQSPFEAFFGQGTRLTVV.

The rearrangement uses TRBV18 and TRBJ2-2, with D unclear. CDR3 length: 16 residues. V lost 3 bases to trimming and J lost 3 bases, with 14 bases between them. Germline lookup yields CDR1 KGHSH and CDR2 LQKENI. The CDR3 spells CASSPAEGIDTGELFF. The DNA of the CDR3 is TGTGCCAGCTCACCCGCGGAAGGAATTGACACCGGGGAGCTGTTTTTT.

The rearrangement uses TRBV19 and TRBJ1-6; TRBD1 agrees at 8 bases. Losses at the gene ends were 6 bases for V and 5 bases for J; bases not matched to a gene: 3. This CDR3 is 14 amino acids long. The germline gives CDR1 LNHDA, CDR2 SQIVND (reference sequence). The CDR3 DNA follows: TGTGCCAGTAGGGTGACAGGGGATAATTCACCCCTCCACTTT. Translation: CASRVTGDNSPLHF.

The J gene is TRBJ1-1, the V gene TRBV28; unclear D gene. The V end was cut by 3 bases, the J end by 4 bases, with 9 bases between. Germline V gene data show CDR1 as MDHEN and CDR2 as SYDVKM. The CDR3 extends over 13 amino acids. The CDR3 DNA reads TGTGCCAGCAGTTTCGTCTCGGGCACTGAAGCTTTCTTT. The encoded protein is CASSFVSGTEAFF. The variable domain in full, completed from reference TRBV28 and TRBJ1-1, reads DVKVTQSSRYLVKRTGEKVFLECVQDMDHENMFWYRQDPGLGLRLIYFSYDVKMKEKGDIPEGYSVSREKKERFSLILESASTNQTSMYLCASSFVSGTEAFFGQGTRLTVV.

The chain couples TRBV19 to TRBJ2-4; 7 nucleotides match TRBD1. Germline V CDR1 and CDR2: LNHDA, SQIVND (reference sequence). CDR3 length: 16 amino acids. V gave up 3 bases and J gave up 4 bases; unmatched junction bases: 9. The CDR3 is CASSMWPGQPKNIQYF. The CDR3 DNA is TGTGCCAGTAGTATGTGGCCGGGACAGCCAAAAAACATTCAGTACTTC. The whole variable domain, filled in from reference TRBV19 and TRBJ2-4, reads DGGITQSPKYLFRKEGQNVTLSCEQNLNHDAMYWYRQDPGQGLRLIYYSQIVNDFQKGDIAEGYSVSREKKESFPLTVTSAQKNPTAFYLCASSMWPGQPKNIQYFGAGTRLSVL.

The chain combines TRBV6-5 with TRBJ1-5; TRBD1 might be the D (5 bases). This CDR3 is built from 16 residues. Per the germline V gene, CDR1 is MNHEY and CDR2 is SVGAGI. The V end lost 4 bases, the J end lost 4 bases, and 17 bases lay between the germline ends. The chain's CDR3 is CASSSQGVGINQPQHF. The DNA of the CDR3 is TGTGCCAGCAGTTCCCAAGGGGTGGGGATTAATCAGCCCCAGCATTTT.

The CDR3, as DNA: TGCGCCAGCAGCCAAGCACTAGCGGGGGAGACCCAGTACTTC. Its translation is CASSQALAGETQYF. The V and J genes are TRBV4-3 and TRBJ2-5, with 10 bases that match TRBD2. The germline CDR1 and CDR2 sequences are LGHNA and YSLEER. J gave up 5 bases and V 1 base, and 1 base lay outside the gene matches. CDR3 length equals 14 residues.

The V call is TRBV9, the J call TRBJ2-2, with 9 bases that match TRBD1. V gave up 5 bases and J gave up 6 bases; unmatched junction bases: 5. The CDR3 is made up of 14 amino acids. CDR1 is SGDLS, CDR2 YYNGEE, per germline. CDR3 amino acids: CASRAGQGPGELFF. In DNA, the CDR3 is TGTGCCAGCAGAGCAGGACAGGGGCCCGGGGAGCTGTTTTTT.

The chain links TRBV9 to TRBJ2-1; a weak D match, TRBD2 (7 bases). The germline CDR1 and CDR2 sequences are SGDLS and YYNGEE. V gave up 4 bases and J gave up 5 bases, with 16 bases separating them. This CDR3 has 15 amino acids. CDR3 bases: TGTGCCAGCAGCAGGGGGGGCAGGTTCGACAATGAGCAGTTCTTC. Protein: CASSRGGRFDNEQFF.

The CDR3 nucleotides read TGTGCCAGCAGCTTGGGTGGGACAGGGGGAACCGGGGAGCTGTTTTTT. Its protein product is CASSLGGTGGTGELFF. The gene calls are TRBV5-4 and TRBJ2-2; 11 positions match TRBD1. In germline, CDR1 is SGHNT, CDR2 YYREEE (reference sequence). The CDR3 is made up of 16 amino acids. J lost 5 bases, V lost 0 bases, and 3 bases had no gene match.

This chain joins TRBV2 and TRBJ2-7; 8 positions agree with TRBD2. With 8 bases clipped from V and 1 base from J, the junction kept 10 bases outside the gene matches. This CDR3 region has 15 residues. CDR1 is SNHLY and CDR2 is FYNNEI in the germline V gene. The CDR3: CASAPGLAVSYEQYF. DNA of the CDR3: TGTGCCAGCGCACCCGGACTAGCTGTATCCTACGAGCAGTACTTC. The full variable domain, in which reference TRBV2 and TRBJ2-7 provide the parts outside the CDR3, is EPEVTQTPSHQVTQMGQEVILRCVPISNHLYFYWYRQILGQKVEFLVSFYNNEISEKSEIFDDQFSVERPDGSNFTLKIRSTKLEDSAMYFCASAPGLAVSYEQYFGPGTRLTVT.

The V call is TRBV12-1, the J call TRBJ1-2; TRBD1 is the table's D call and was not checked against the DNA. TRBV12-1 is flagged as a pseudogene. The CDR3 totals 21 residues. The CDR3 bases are TGTGCCAGCAGCTCTGGTAAATTTTTCGGGAGGGACAGGGGACTAAACTATGGCTACACCTTC. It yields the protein CASSSGKFFGRDRGLNYGYTF.

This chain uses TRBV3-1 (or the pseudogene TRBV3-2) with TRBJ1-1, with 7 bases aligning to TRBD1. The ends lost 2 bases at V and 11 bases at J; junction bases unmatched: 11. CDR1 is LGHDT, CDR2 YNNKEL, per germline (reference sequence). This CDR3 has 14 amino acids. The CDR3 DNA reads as TGTGCCAGCAGCCAACAACATTCCGGGACAGATGCTTTCTTT. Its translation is CASSQQHSGTDAFF.

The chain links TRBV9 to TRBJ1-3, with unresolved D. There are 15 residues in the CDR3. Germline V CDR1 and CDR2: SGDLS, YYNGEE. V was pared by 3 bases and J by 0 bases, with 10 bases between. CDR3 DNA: TGTGCCAGCAGCGCGCGACACCTCTCTGGAAACACCATATATTTT. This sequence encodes CASSARHLSGNTIYF.

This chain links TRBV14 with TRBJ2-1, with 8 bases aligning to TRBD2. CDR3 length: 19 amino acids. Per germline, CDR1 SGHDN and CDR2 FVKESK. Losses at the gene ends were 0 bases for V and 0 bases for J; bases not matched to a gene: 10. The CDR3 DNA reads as TGTGCCAGCAGCCAAGATCGGAGGAGCGGGAGTAGCTCCTACAATGAGCAGTTCTTC. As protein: CASSQDRRSGSSSYNEQFF.

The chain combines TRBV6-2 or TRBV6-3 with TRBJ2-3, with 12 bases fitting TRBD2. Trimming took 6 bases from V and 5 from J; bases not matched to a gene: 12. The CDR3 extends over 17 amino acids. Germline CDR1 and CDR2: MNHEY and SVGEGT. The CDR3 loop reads CASSPPSGRERGDTQYF. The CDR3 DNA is TGTGCCAGCAGCCCCCCTAGCGGGAGGGAGCGAGGAGATACGCAGTATTTT.

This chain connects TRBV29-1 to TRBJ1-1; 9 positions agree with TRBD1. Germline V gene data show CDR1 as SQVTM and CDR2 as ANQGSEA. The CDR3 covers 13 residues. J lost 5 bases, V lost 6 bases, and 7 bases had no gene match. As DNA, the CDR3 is TGCAGCGTCGCCTTTGGACAGGGGACTGAAGCTTTCTTT. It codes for CSVAFGQGTEAFF. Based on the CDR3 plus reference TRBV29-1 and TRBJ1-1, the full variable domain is SAVISQKPSRDICQRGTSLTIQCQVDSQVTMMFWYRQQPGQSLTLIATANQGSEATYESGFVIDKFPISRPNLTFSTLTVSNMSPEDSSIYLCSVAFGQGTEAFFGQGTRLTVV.

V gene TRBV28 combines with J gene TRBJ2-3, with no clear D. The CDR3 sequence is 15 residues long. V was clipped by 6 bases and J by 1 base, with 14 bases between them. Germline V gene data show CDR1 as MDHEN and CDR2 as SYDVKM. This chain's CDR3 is CASSPNYPGTDTQYF. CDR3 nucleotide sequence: TGTGCCAGCAGCCCCAACTACCCCGGCACAGATACGCAGTATTTT.

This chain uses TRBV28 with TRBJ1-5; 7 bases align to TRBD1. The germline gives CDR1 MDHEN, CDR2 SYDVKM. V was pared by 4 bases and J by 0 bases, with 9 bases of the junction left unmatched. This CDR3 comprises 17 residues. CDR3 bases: TGTGCCAGCAGTTCCTCAGACAGGGTCTATAGCAATCAGCCCCAGCATTTT. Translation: CASSSSDRVYSNQPQHF. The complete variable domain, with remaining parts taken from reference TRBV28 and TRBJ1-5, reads DVKVTQSSRYLVKRTGEKVFLECVQDMDHENMFWYRQDPGLGLRLIYFSYDVKMKEKGDIPEGYSVSREKKERFSLILESASTNQTSMYLCASSSSDRVYSNQPQHFGDGTRLSIL.

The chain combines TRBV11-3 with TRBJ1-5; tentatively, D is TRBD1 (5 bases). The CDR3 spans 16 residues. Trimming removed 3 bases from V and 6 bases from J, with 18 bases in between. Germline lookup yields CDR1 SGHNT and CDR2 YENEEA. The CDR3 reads CASSFSVRGKGQPQHF. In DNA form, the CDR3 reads TGTGCCAGCAGCTTTAGTGTTCGGGGGAAAGGTCAGCCCCAGCATTTT.

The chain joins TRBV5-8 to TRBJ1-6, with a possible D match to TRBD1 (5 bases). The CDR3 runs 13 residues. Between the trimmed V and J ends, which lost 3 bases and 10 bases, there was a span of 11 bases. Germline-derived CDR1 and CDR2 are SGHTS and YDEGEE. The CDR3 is CASSSGLRSPLHF. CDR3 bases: TGTGCCAGCAGCTCAGGGTTAAGGTCACCCCTCCACTTT.

CDR3 in DNA: TGTGCCACCAGCAAGGGGGGGCCCTACGAGCAGTACTTC. Translation gives CATSKGGPYEQYF. The chain recombines TRBV15 with TRBJ2-7; D may be TRBD2 (7 bases). This CDR3 spans 13 amino acids. Germline CDR1 reads LNHNV; CDR2 reads YYDKDF (reference sequence). V was trimmed by 4 bases and J by 2 bases, leaving 9 bases between them.